The next 16 T cell receptor beta chains were all read from a single sample in a study of OX40 agonist ivuxolimab in advanced cancers. The library came from the immunoSEQ multiplex PCR assay. The immuneACCESS repertoire file appears here via TCRdb, limited to in-frame rearrangements. These files lack a portion of the clones; in checked studies, under half of the deficit traces to unresolved V genes, and the cause of the others is not known. This sample is represented by 65,000 to 70,000 clones; more than 80% of them were singletons. The ten top clones hold about 6.5% of the sample. The sequencing used CD4+ or CD8+ T cells sorted from blood, collected in a trial of the OX40 agonist ivuxolimab. The receptors here all came from an adult with an advanced solid tumor such as melanoma, head and neck, liver or kidney cancer.

The rearrangement links TRBV28 to TRBJ2-1; possibly TRBD1 for D (6 bases). Germline values: CDR1 MDHEN, CDR2 SYDVKM. Trimming pared 6 bases from V and 5 bases from J, leaving 20 bases between. This CDR3 has 16 residues. CDR3 sequence: CASSLYRARTDNEQFF. CDR3 DNA sequence: TGTGCCAGCAGCCTCTACAGGGCCCGTACCGACAATGAGCAGTTCTTC.

This chain uses TRBV7-9 with TRBJ2-1; 10 bases are shared with TRBD2. V was pared by 3 bases and J by 4 bases, with 3 bases of the junction left unmatched. Germline lookup yields CDR1 SEHNR and CDR2 FQNEAQ (reference sequence). The CDR3 is made up of 15 amino acids. The CDR3 is CASSLIAGGYNEQFF. CDR3 DNA: TGTGCCAGCAGCTTGATAGCGGGGGGTTACAATGAGCAGTTCTTC.

The V and J genes are TRBV15 and TRBJ1-3; no reliable D call. V shed 0 bases and J shed 0 bases, with 6 bases lying between them. This CDR3 is built from 15 residues. Per germline, CDR1 LNHNV and CDR2 YYDKDF (reference sequence). In DNA form, the CDR3 reads TGTGCCACCAGCAGAGACGACTACTCTGGAAACACCATATATTTT. It yields the protein CATSRDDYSGNTIYF.

The rearrangement links TRBV7-9 to TRBJ2-1; 7 bases fit TRBD2. The CDR3 has 14 amino acids. With V trimmed by 4 bases and J by 10 bases, 10 bases remained unmatched. Germline-derived CDR1 and CDR2 are SEHNR and FQNEAQ (reference sequence). The CDR3 here is CASSYQGLFHEQFF. CDR3 bases: TGTGCCAGCAGCTACCAGGGACTATTCCACGAGCAGTTCTTC.

The rearrangement joins TRBV4-3 to TRBJ1-2; 7 positions agree with TRBD1. The length of the CDR3 is 14 residues. The V gene end was trimmed by 0 bases and the J gene end by 7 bases; junction bases not matched to a gene: 5. Germline CDR1 reads LGHNA; CDR2 reads YSLEER. CDR3 region: CASSQDPGGAGYTF. DNA of the CDR3: TGCGCCAGCAGCCAAGATCCAGGGGGAGCTGGCTACACCTTC.

This clone was counted a few times. The chain carries TRBV7-9 and TRBJ1-1; no reliable D call. CDR1 and CDR2 from the germline V gene are SEHNR and FQNEAQ (reference sequence). Trimming took off 3 bases at V and 5 bases at J, with 7 bases between the two ends. CDR3 length equals 12 residues. CDR3 bases: TGTGCCAGCAGCTTCTCCCGGACTGAAGCTTTCTTT. Protein: CASSFSRTEAFF.

The chain has TRBV30 and TRBJ1-1; D unresolved. This CDR3 is 13 amino acids long. Germline CDR1 and CDR2: GTSNPN and SVGIG (reference sequence). V was shortened by 2 bases and J by 3 bases, with 10 bases between the two germline ends. The CDR3 is CAWSRWGYTEAFF. The CDR3 DNA reads TGTGCCTGGAGTAGATGGGGTTACACTGAAGCTTTCTTT.

This chain uses TRBV19 with TRBJ2-7; D possibly matches TRBD1 or TRBD2 (5 bases each). V shed 0 bases and J shed 4 bases, with 13 bases lying between them. Looked up from germline, CDR1 is LNHDA and CDR2 is SQIVND (reference sequence). CDR3 size: 15 residues. The CDR3 nucleotides are TGTGCCAGTAGTATAGATCTCGGGGACCCTTACGAGCAGTACTTC. This sequence encodes CASSIDLGDPYEQYF.

The chain couples TRBV28 to TRBJ2-5, with 10 bases identical to TRBD1. J gave up 4 bases and V 3 bases, and 14 bases lay outside the gene matches. The CDR3 consists of 18 residues. Germline V lookup: CDR1 MDHEN, CDR2 SYDVKM. In DNA form, the CDR3 reads TGTGCCAGCAGTTTGAACCCCGGCCGGGACAGGGGTCGAGAGACCCAGTACTTC. It encodes CASSLNPGRDRGRETQYF.

The V and J genes are TRBV14 and TRBJ1-1; no definite D call. The CDR3 sequence is 15 residues long. Germline assignment: CDR1 SGHDN and CDR2 FVKESK. Trimming pared 0 bases from V and 0 bases from J, leaving 8 bases between. CDR3 in amino acids: CASSQETILNTEAFF. For the CDR3, the DNA is TGTGCCAGCAGCCAAGAGACGATATTGAACACTGAAGCTTTCTTT.

The chain employs TRBV7-9 and TRBJ2-7; D is possibly TRBD1 (6 bases). The CDR3 covers 12 residues. V gave up 6 bases and J gave up 5 bases, with 11 bases separating them. CDR1 and CDR2 (germline): SEHNR, FQNEAQ (reference sequence). CDR3 sequence (DNA): TGTGCCAGCAGTACTGACAGGCACGAGCAGTACTTC. It codes for CASSTDRHEQYF.

V usage is TRBV11-2 and J usage is TRBJ2-2, with D unclear. V shed 2 bases and J shed 6 bases, with 16 bases lying between them. Looked up from germline, CDR1 is SGHAT and CDR2 is FQNNGV. CDR3 size: 16 residues. Here the CDR3 DNA reads TGTGCCAGCAGCTTATTGTCCTCAGTCCTGGCCGGGGAGCTGTTTTTT. Protein sequence: CASSLLSSVLAGELFF.

The chain carries TRBV14 and TRBJ2-3, with D tentatively TRBD2 (5 bases). Germline CDR1 SGHDN, CDR2 FVKESK. The CDR3 is 20 residues long. The germline V and J ends were trimmed by 0 bases and 0 bases, with 22 bases remaining between them. This CDR3 reads CASSQEGSFERSTSTDTQYF. The CDR3 DNA sequence: TGTGCCAGCAGCCAAGAGGGATCTTTTGAGCGGAGCACTAGCACAGATACGCAGTATTTT.

The J gene is TRBJ2-7, the V gene TRBV9, with D hard to call. The CDR3 is made up of 14 amino acids. Germline V gene sequence: CDR1 SGDLS, CDR2 YYNGEE. V gave up 3 bases and J gave up 3 bases, with 13 bases separating them. The chain's CDR3 is CASSAPDTIYEQYF. CDR3 coding DNA: TGTGCCAGCAGCGCCCCCGACACGATCTACGAGCAGTACTTC.

The rearrangement uses TRBV21-1 and TRBJ2-7; TRBD1 reflects the table's D call only, with no check against the DNA. TRBV21-1 is noted as a pseudogene. The CDR3 has 17 amino acids. CDR3 bases: TGTGCCAGCAGCAAAGCGCTCAGGACAGGGTCCGTGAACGAGCAGTACTTC. Its protein is CASSKALRTGSVNEQYF.

The rearrangement links TRBV7-8 to TRBJ2-7, with 7 nucleotides matching TRBD2. CDR1 is SGHVS, CDR2 FQNEAQ, per germline. V gave up 1 base and J gave up 3 bases; unmatched junction bases: 18. The CDR3 totals 19 residues. For the CDR3, the DNA is TGTGCCAGCAGCTTAGAACCTAGCGGTAGTAGTAAAGCCCACTACGAGCAGTACTTC. This translates into CASSLEPSGSSKAHYEQYF.